This T cell receptor beta chain was recovered during a study of OX40 agonist ivuxolimab in advanced cancers. Broader study findings: Low normalized T-cell clonal expansion was also seen in some nonresponders. Some of the lowest clonal expansion was seen in partial responders at 0.1-3.0 mg/kg.

Profiling relied on immunoSEQ multiplex PCR, and the TCRdb table lists in-frame clones only, not all of them. This repertoire shows some 46,000 clones, roughly 94% found once; its top ten account for approximately 10%. Germline-derived CDR1 and CDR2 are LGHNA and YSLEER. V dropped 5 bases and J dropped 2 bases, with 16 bases sitting between them. The CDR3 has 16 residues. Points on this clone: The antigen is not known.

The sequence came from an adult with an advanced solid tumor such as melanoma, head and neck, liver or kidney cancer. The specimen comprised CD4+ or CD8+ T cells sorted from blood, sampled in a trial of the OX40 agonist ivuxolimab. The chain links TRBV4-3 to TRBJ2-1, with D possibly being TRBD2 (6 bases). The CDR3 DNA sequence: TGCGCCAGCAGCGCCGTGATTAGCGGAGCCTACAATGAGCAGTTCTTC. Its translation: CASSAVISGAYNEQFF.